A single sample is the source of the 14 T cell receptor beta chains below, sequenced in a study of cytomegalovirus exposure and HLA in healthy donors. PCR employed 60 Vbeta and 13 Jbeta primers. Profiled with immunoSEQ multiplex PCR; TCRdb holds only in-frame clones, not every one. The data show approximately 79,000 clones, with about 78% seen just once and around 6% held by the top ten. What was sequenced was PBMCs. All receptors come from a male donor in good health and CMV-seropositive.

V usage is TRBV27 and J usage is TRBJ1-2, with D tentatively TRBD1 (6 bases). The CDR3 is 14 amino acids. V lost 3 bases and J lost 4, with 12 bases in between. CDR1 is MNHEY and CDR2 is SMNVEV in the germline V gene (reference sequence). The CDR3 region is CASSFDRLGYGYTF. The CDR3 coding sequence is TGTGCCAGCAGTTTTGACAGGTTAGGCTATGGCTACACCTTC.

The chain combines TRBV2 with TRBJ2-7, with a tentative D call TRBD2 (5 bases). Germline V gene data show CDR1 as SNHLY and CDR2 as FYNNEI. The CDR3 sequence is 13 residues long. The V gene lost 7 bases and the J gene lost 6 bases, with 16 bases spanning the gap. The CDR3 spells CASTPQLAGEQYF. The CDR3 nucleotides read TGTGCCAGCACGCCCCAGCTTGCGGGCGAGCAGTACTTC.

In this sample, this clone turned up once. The chain recombines TRBV7-2 with TRBJ2-1, with 10 bases that match TRBD2. The CDR3 is 15 amino acids. V trimming: 5 bases; J trimming: 8 bases; junction bases outside the gene matches: 9. CDR1 and CDR2 from the germline V gene are SGHTA and FQGNSA. The CDR3 here is CASSPERGGRDEQFF. The CDR3 DNA reads TGTGCCAGCAGCCCCGAGCGGGGGGGCCGCGATGAGCAGTTCTTC.

This chain joins TRBV18 and TRBJ2-5; 7 bases map to TRBD2. The CDR3 totals 15 residues. V dropped 3 bases and J dropped 5; count of bases not matched to a gene: 9. CDR1 is KGHSH, CDR2 LQKENI, per germline. The CDR3: CASSPLSREGETQYF. The CDR3 nucleotides read TGTGCCAGCTCACCGCTGTCCAGGGAGGGTGAGACCCAGTACTTC.

The table lists this clone with a count of one. The chain couples TRBV6-1 to TRBJ1-1; unclear D gene. Germline V gene lookup returns CDR1 MNHNS and CDR2 SASEGT. This CDR3 is built from 14 residues. V shed 4 bases and J shed 6 bases, with 15 bases lying between them. As DNA, the CDR3 is TGTGCCAGCAGTGGGCGGGGTCTGGGAGCTGAAGCTTTCTTT. Residues: CASSGRGLGAEAFF.

V usage is TRBV2 and J usage is TRBJ2-3; a possible D gene is TRBD2 (5 bases). CDR1 is SNHLY, CDR2 FYNNEI, per germline. This CDR3 has 13 amino acids. The germline V and J ends were trimmed by 6 bases and 3 bases, with 10 bases remaining between them. CDR3 sequence reads: CASSRGWTDTQYF. The CDR3, as DNA: TGTGCCAGCAGCCGAGGGTGGACAGATACGCAGTATTTT.

This clone was counted only a few times. The chain joins TRBV27 to TRBJ2-7, with 9 bases that match TRBD1. Germline lookup yields CDR1 MNHEY and CDR2 SMNVEV (reference sequence). V shed 3 bases, J shed 5 bases, and the junction held 5 bases outside the gene matches. This CDR3 is 14 amino acids long. CDR3 amino acids: CASSFGQGKHEQYF. The CDR3 coding sequence is TGTGCCAGCAGTTTCGGACAGGGGAAGCACGAGCAGTACTTC.

This sequence joins TRBV7-9 and TRBJ2-7; maybe TRBD2 (7 bases). Per the germline V gene, CDR1 is SEHNR and CDR2 is FQNEAQ (reference sequence). Trimming left V 3 bases short and J 3 bases short, with 12 bases between. CDR3 size: 14 residues. CDR3 DNA: TGTGCCAGCAGCTTCGCGGGGGCCGGCTACGAGCAGTACTTC. Protein: CASSFAGAGYEQYF.

The rearrangement uses TRBV19 and TRBJ2-1; a weak D match, TRBD2 (5 bases). CDR1 is LNHDA, CDR2 SQIVND, per germline (reference sequence). V lost 5 bases and J lost 7, with 6 bases in between. CDR3 length: 11 amino acids. The DNA for the CDR3 is TGTGCCAGTAGTGAGGGTAATGAGCAGTTCTTC. Translated, it gives CASSEGNEQFF.

This chain connects TRBV11-2 to TRBJ2-7, with 9 bases fitting TRBD2. After removal of 3 bases from V and 2 bases from J, the junction contained 5 bases not matched to a gene. Looked up from germline, CDR1 is SGHAT and CDR2 is FQNNGV. This CDR3 has 15 amino acids. CDR3 protein: CASSLMLAGAYEQYF. CDR3 bases: TGTGCCAGCAGCTTGATGTTAGCGGGGGCCTACGAGCAGTACTTC.

The CDR3 loop reads CASSQAGFSPLHF. The CDR3 DNA sequence: TGCGCCAGCAGTCAGGCAGGTTTTTCACCCCTCCACTTT. The chain has TRBV23-1 and TRBJ1-6; D not resolved. TRBV23-1 is classed as an ORF, of uncertain function. The CDR3 covers 13 residues. V dropped 3 bases and J dropped 9 bases, with 9 bases sitting between them.

The chain has TRBV6-5 and TRBJ2-2, with 10 positions matching TRBD2. The CDR3 runs to 15 residues. V was pared by 7 bases and J by 11 bases, with 13 bases of the junction left unmatched. Germline V lookup: CDR1 MNHEY, CDR2 SVGAGI. CDR3 DNA sequence: TGTGCCAGCACCACCCTGGCTAGCGGGGGTCGCGAGCTGTTTTTT. It codes for CASTTLASGGRELFF.

This clone is a singleton in its sample. CDR3: CASSFYRGGINEQFF. The CDR3 DNA reads as TGTGCCAGCAGCTTCTACCGGGGGGGGATCAATGAGCAGTTCTTC. The chain recombines TRBV7-8 with TRBJ2-1, with 8 bases matching TRBD2. The trim removed 3 bases at V and 6 bases at J, leaving 7 bases unmatched. The CDR3 runs to 15 residues. Germline V gene data show CDR1 as SGHVS and CDR2 as FQNEAQ. Looking up the rest from reference TRBV7-8 and TRBJ2-1 gives the full variable domain: GAGVSQSPRYKVAKRGQDVALRCDPISGHVSLFWYQQALGQGPEFLTYFQNEAQLDKSGLPSDRFFAERPEGSVSTLKIQRTQQEDSAVYLCASSFYRGGINEQFFGPGTRLTVL.

This rearrangement joins TRBV7-2 to TRBJ1-4; D not certain. This CDR3 has 12 amino acids. Trimming pared 5 bases from V and 16 bases from J, leaving 17 bases between. Germline values: CDR1 SGHTA, CDR2 FQGNSA. The CDR3 nucleotides are TGTGCCAGCAGCCCTGGAGGTGGCCTAGGGTTTTTT. It specifies CASSPGGGLGFF.